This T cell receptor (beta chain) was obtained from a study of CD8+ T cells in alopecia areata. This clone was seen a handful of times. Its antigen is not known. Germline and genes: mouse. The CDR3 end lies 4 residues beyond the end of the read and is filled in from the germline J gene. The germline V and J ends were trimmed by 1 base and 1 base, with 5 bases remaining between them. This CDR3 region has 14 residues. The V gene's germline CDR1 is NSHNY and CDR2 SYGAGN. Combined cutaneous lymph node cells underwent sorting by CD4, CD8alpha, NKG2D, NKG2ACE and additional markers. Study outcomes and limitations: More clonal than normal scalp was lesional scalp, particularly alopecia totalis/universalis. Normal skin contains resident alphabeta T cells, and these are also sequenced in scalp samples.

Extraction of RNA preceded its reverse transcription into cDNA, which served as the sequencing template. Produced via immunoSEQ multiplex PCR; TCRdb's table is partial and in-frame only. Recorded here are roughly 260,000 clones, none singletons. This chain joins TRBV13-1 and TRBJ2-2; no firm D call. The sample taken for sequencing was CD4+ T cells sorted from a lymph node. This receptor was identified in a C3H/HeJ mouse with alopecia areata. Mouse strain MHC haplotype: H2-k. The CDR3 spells CASSDNINTGQLYF. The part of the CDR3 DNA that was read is TGTGCCAGCAGTGATAACATAAACACCGGG.